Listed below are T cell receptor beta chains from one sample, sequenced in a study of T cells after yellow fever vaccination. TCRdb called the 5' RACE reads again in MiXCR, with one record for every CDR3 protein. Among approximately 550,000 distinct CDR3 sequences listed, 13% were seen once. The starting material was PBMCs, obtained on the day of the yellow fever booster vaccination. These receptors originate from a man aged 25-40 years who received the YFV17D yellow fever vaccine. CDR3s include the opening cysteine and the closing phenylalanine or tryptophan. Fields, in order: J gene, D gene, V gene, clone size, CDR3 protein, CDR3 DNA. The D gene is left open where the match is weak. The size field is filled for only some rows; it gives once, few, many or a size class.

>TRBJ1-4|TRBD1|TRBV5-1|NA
CASSLQAGGSEKLFF
TGCGCCAGCAGCCTACAAGCAGGGGGAAGCGAAAAACTGTTTTTT
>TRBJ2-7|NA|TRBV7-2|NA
CASSVGQAPGEQYF
TGTGCCAGCAGCGTGGGGCAGGCCCCGGGGGAGCAGTACTTC
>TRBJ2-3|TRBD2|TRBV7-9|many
CASRRTGLAGTDTQYF
TGTGCCAGCAGACGAACGGGACTAGCAGGCACAGATACGCAGTATTTT
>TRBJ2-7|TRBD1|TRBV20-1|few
CSARMGTGTYEQYF
TGCAGTGCTAGAATGGGGACAGGGACCTACGAGCAGTACTTC
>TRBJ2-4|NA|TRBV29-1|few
CSVGAGDRKNIQYF
TGCAGCGTTGGGGCAGGGGATCGGAAAAACATTCAGTACTTC
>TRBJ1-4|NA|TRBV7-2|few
CASSLGPRATNEKLFF
TGTGCCAGCAGCTTAGGGCCGAGAGCAACTAATGAAAAACTGTTTTTT
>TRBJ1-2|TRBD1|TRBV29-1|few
CSVRTGGYYGYTF
TGCAGCGTGCGGACAGGGGGTTATTATGGCTACACCTTC
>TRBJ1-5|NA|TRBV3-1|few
CASSLDGYQPQHF
TGTGCCAGCAGCCTAGATGGGTATCAGCCCCAGCATTTT
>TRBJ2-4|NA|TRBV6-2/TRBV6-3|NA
CASRGGGGLQYF
TGTGCCAGCAGAGGAGGGGGCGGTCTTCAGTACTTC
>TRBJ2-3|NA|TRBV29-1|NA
CSVQHPGRPTDTQYF
TGCAGCGTCCAACACCCGGGGAGGCCCACAGATACGCAGTATTTT
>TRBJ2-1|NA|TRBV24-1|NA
CATSGGIRDEQFF
TGTGCCACCAGTGGGGGTATTAGGGATGAGCAGTTCTTC
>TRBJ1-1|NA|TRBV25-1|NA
CASSGLENTEAFF
TGTGCCAGCAGTGGGCTGGAGAACACTGAAGCTTTCTTT
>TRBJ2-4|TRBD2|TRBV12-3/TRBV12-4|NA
CASTPGLKNIQYF
TGTGCCAGCACCCCGGGACTAAAAAACATTCAGTACTTC
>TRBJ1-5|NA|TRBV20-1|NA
CSARNRDSNQPQHF
TGCAGTGCCCGAAACCGGGACAGCAATCAGCCCCAGCATTTT
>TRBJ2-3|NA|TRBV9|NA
CASSVLPDTQYF
TGTGCCAGCAGCGTTCTCCCAGATACGCAGTATTTT
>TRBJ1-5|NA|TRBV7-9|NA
CASSATDQPQHF
TGTGCCAGCAGCGCTACAGATCAGCCCCAGCATTTT
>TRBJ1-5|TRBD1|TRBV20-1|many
CSAQIRDRGNQPQHF
TGCAGTGCTCAAATCCGGGACAGGGGGAACCAGCCCCAGCATTTT
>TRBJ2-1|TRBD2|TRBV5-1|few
CASSLRFGEGLGEQFF
TGCGCCAGCAGCCTCCGATTCGGGGAGGGCCTGGGTGAGCAGTTCTTC
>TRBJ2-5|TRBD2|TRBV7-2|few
CASSSAAGGVETQYF
TGTGCCAGCAGCTCAGCGGCGGGAGGAGTTGAGACCCAGTACTTC
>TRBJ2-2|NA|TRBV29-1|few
CSVGKFSRSGELFF
TGCAGCGTTGGAAAGTTTTCCAGGTCCGGGGAGCTGTTTTTT
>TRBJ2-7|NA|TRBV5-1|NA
CASSLGWGPYEQYF
TGCGCCAGCAGCTTGGGGTGGGGTCCCTACGAGCAGTACTTC
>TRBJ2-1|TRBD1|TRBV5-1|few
CASSLQGDKYNEQFF
TGCGCCAGCAGCTTGCAGGGGGATAAGTACAATGAGCAGTTCTTC
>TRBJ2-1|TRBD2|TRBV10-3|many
CAMGRGTSFSDEQFF
TGTGCCATGGGGAGAGGGACTAGCTTTAGCGATGAGCAGTTCTTC
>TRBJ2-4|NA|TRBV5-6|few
CASSLAAGNIQYF
TGTGCCAGCAGCTTGGCGGCAGGAAACATTCAGTACTTC
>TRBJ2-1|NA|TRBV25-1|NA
CASSESLPGNNEQFF
TGTGCCAGCAGTGAAAGTTTACCGGGCAACAATGAGCAGTTCTTC
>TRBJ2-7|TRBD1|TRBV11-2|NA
CASSSFPSGTAFFYEQYF
TGTGCCAGCAGCTCCTTCCCATCCGGGACAGCCTTCTTCTACGAGCAGTACTTC
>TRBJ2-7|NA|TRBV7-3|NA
CASSLAGDYGEQYF
TGTGCCAGCAGCTTAGCAGGGGACTACGGGGAGCAGTACTTC